Below are 14 T cell receptor beta chains sequenced from a single sample in a study of early T cells in non-severe SARS-CoV-2 infection. TCRdb passed the 5' RACE reads through MiXCR, listing each CDR3 protein once. The sample records about 79,000 distinct CDR3 sequences, approximately 13% being singletons. Sequencing was performed on whole blood. The receptors derive from an adult who was a healthcare worker with PCR-confirmed SARS-CoV-2 infection or an uninfected control (not recorded which).

This clonotype was seen repeatedly, ten times or more. V usage is TRBV7-2 and J usage is TRBJ2-7, with D unclear. CDR1 is SGHTA and CDR2 is FQGNSA in the germline V gene. The CDR3 length is 15 residues. Between the trimmed V and J ends, which lost 2 bases and 0 bases, there was a span of 11 bases. CDR3 sequence (DNA): TGTGCCAGCAGCTTATCTGAAACTTTCTCCTACGAGCAGTACTTC. This codes for CASSLSETFSYEQYF.

There are many counts of this clonotype. The chain has TRBV10-3 and TRBJ1-2; no clear D. Trimming pared 11 bases from V and 3 bases from J, leaving 16 bases between. This CDR3 has 13 residues. Germline V gene sequence: CDR1 ENHRY, CDR2 SYGVKD. The CDR3 coding sequence is TGTGCCCTCTCTCCAAACCCGGACTATGGCTACACCTTC. This translates into CALSPNPDYGYTF.

The chain combines TRBV3-1 with TRBJ2-7; D unresolved. The germline V gene has CDR1 LGHDT and CDR2 YNNKEL (reference sequence). The CDR3 covers 13 residues. V dropped 4 bases and J dropped 1 base, with 8 bases sitting between them. CDR3 protein: CASSPDFSYEQYF. The DNA for the CDR3 is TGTGCCAGCAGCCCCGACTTTTCCTACGAGCAGTACTTC.

The chain uses TRBV13 and TRBJ1-3; no firm D call. Deletions cut 5 bases from V and 0 bases from J, with 8 bases between. Germline V gives CDR1 PRHDT, CDR2 FYEKMQ (reference sequence). CDR3 size: 14 residues. The CDR3 is CASSLIYSGNTIYF. Here the CDR3 DNA reads TGTGCCAGCAGCCTAATCTACTCTGGAAACACCATATATTTT.

The chain recombines TRBV6-2 or TRBV6-3 with TRBJ2-6; the D gene could be TRBD1 or TRBD2 (5 bases each). The V gene lost 5 bases and the J gene lost 2 bases, with 13 bases spanning the gap. This CDR3 contains 16 residues. Germline CDR1 and CDR2: MNHEY and SVGEGT. The CDR3 DNA sequence: TGTGCCAGCAGTCAGGGCCACGGGGCTGGGGCCAACGTCCTGACTTTC. This gives the protein CASSQGHGAGANVLTF.

This clonotype has a count of ten or more. V usage is TRBV7-9 and J usage is TRBJ2-5; TRBD2 aligns across 10 bases. Trimming at V came to 2 bases and at J to 3 bases, leaving 0 bases not matched to a gene. This CDR3 contains 14 residues. The germline gives CDR1 SEHNR, CDR2 FQNEAQ (reference sequence). The CDR3 nucleotides read TGTGCCAGCAGCTTACTAGCGGGAGAAGAGACCCAGTACTTC. This gives the protein CASSLLAGEETQYF. The complete variable domain, with remaining parts taken from reference TRBV7-9 and TRBJ2-5, reads DTGVSQNPRHKITKRGQNVTFRCDPISEHNRLYWYRQTLGQGPEFLTYFQNEAQLEKSRLLSDRFSAERPKGSFSTLEIQRTEQGDSAMYLCASSLLAGEETQYFGPGTRLLVL.

This clonotype came up many times. The chain couples TRBV2 to TRBJ1-1; D call uncertain. The V gene's germline CDR1 is SNHLY and CDR2 FYNNEI. Trimming shortened V by 2 bases and J by 4 bases, and 8 bases separated the two germline ends. CDR3 size: 13 residues. The CDR3 nucleotides are TGTGCCAGCAGTGAACGGGAGGGCACTGAAGCTTTCTTT. Protein sequence: CASSEREGTEAFF.

This clonotype was detected ten times or more. CDR3 sequence: CASSLSGGSGYTF. The CDR3 DNA follows: TGTGCCAGCAGCTTAAGCGGCGGGTCTGGCTACACCTTC. The J gene is TRBJ1-2, the V gene TRBV7-3; the D is unclear. CDR1 and CDR2 (germline): SGHTA, FQGTGA. CDR3 length equals 13 residues. V lost 1 base and J lost 7, with 10 bases in between.

The rearrangement links TRBV28 to TRBJ2-3; 10 nucleotides line up with TRBD2. V lost 6 bases and J lost 5; bases outside the gene matches: 5. CDR3 length: 14 residues. The germline gives CDR1 MDHEN, CDR2 SYDVKM. The CDR3 DNA reads TGTGCCAGCAGAAGGCTAGCGGGAGTAGATACGCAGTATTTT. Translating gives CASRRLAGVDTQYF.

The chain recombines TRBV7-9 with TRBJ2-7; D may be TRBD2 (7 bases). V was cut by 1 base and J by 2 bases, with 12 bases left in between. There are 15 residues in the CDR3. Germline V gives CDR1 SEHNR, CDR2 FQNEAQ (reference sequence). CDR3 nucleotide sequence: TGTGCCAGCAGCTTAGTCTCGGGGGGCACCTACGAGCAGTACTTC. It specifies CASSLVSGGTYEQYF.

This clonotype occurred many times. At one of its ends the junction is not consistent with the germline gene, which may arise from a read error. V gene TRBV5-5 combines with J gene TRBJ1-1; no firm D call. Per the germline V gene, CDR1 is SGHKS and CDR2 is YYEKEE (reference sequence). This CDR3 region has 12 residues. This chain's CDR3 is CASSLAAFEAFF. In DNA form, the CDR3 reads TGTGCCAGCAGTTTGGCTGCGTTTGAAGCTTTCTTT.

This clonotype was seen at least ten times. This chain connects TRBV20-1 to TRBJ1-5; 9 bases match TRBD1. Germline lookup yields CDR1 DFQATT and CDR2 SNEGSKA (reference sequence). V shed 7 bases and J 0 bases; nucleotides not matched to a gene: 16. The CDR3 spans 18 residues. Here the CDR3 DNA reads TGCAGTGTCCGGGGGAAGGGACAGGGCCGGGATAGCAATCAGCCCCAGCATTTT. Protein: CSVRGKGQGRDSNQPQHF.

This clonotype was counted many times. The V call is TRBV10-2, the J call TRBJ1-1; D is unresolved. Looked up from germline, CDR1 is WSHSY and CDR2 is SAAADI. Trimming took 5 bases from V and 10 from J, leaving 17 bases between them. This CDR3 has 13 residues. Here the CDR3 DNA reads TGCGCCAGCAGTAGGCCACCCTTATCGGGAGCTTTCTTT. It is translated as CASSRPPLSGAFF.

The rearrangement joins TRBV27 to TRBJ1-2; no clear D gene. V lost 4 bases, J lost 4 bases, and 13 bases lay in between. The germline V gene has CDR1 MNHEY and CDR2 SMNVEV (reference sequence). This CDR3 has 14 amino acids. This chain's CDR3 is CASSYQGETYGYTF. CDR3 nucleotides: TGTGCCAGCAGTTATCAAGGCGAAACCTATGGCTACACCTTC.